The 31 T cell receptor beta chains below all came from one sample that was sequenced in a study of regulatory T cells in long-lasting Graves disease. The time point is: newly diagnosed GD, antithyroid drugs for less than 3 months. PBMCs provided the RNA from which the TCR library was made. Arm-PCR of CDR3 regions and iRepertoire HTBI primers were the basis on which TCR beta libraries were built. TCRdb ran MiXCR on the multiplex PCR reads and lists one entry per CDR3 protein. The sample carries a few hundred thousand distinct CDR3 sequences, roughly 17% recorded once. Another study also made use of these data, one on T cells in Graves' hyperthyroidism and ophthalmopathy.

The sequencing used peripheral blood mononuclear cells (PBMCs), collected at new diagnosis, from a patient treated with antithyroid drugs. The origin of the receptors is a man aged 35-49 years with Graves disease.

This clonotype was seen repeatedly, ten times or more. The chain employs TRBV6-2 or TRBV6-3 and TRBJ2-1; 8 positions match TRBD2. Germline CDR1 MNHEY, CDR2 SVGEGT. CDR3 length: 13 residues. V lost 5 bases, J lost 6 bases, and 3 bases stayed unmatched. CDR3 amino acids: CASSRTSPNEQFF. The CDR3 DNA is TGTGCCAGCAGTCGGACTAGCCCCAATGAGCAGTTCTTC.

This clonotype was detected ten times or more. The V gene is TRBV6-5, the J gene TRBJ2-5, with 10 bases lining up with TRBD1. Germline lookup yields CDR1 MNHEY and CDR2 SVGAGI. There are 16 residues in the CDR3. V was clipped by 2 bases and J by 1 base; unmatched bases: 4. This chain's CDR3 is CASSYRTGGIQETQYF. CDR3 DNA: TGTGCCAGCAGTTACCGGACAGGGGGAATCCAAGAGACCCAGTACTTC.

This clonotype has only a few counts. CDR3 residues: CASRFSINYEQYF. For the CDR3, the DNA is TGTGCCAGCAGATTCTCCATAAATTACGAGCAGTACTTC. The V and J genes are TRBV6-1 and TRBJ2-7; the D is unclear. The germline V gene encodes CDR1 MNHNS and CDR2 SASEGT. Trimming took 6 bases from V and 4 from J, leaving 13 bases between them. The CDR3 extends over 13 amino acids.

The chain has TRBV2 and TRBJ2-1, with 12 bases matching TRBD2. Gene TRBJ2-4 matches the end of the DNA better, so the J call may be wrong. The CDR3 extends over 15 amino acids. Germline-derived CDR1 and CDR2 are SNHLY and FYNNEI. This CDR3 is CASSILAGGINIQYF. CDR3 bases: TGTGCCAGCAGTATACTAGCGGGAGGAATAAACATTCAGTACTTC.

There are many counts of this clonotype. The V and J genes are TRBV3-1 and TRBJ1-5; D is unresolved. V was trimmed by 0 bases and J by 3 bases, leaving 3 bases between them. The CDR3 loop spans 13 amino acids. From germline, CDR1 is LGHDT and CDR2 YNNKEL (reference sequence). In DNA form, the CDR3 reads TGTGCCAGCAGCCAAGAATACAATCAGCCCCAGCATTTT. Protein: CASSQEYNQPQHF.

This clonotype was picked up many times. CDR3 sequence: CASSGQNNRDEQYF. The CDR3, as DNA: TGTGCCAGCAGTGGGCAAAACAACCGGGACGAGCAGTACTTC. This chain joins TRBV6-1 and TRBJ2-7; D not resolved. Germline CDR1 reads MNHNS; CDR2 reads SASEGT. The CDR3 contains 14 residues. Deletions cut 4 bases from V and 5 bases from J, with 15 bases between.

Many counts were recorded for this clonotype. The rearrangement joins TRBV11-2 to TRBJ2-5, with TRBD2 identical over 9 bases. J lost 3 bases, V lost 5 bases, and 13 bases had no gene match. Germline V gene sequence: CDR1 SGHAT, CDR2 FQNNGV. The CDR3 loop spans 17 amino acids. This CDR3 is CASSRPTGAGGKETQYF. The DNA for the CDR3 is TGTGCCAGCAGCCGCCCCACCGGAGCGGGGGGAAAAGAGACCCAGTACTTC. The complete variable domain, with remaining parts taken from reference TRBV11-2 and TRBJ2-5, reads EAGVAQSPRYKIIEKRQSVAFWCNPISGHATLYWYQQILGQGPKLLIQFQNNGVVDDSQLPKDRFSAERLKGVDSTLKIQPAKLEDSAVYLCASSRPTGAGGKETQYFGPGTRLLVL.

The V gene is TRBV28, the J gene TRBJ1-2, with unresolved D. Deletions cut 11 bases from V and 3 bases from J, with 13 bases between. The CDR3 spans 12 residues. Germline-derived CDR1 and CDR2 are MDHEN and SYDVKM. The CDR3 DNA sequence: TGTGCCGTTAAGGGTTGGGACTATGGCTACACCTTC. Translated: CAVKGWDYGYTF.

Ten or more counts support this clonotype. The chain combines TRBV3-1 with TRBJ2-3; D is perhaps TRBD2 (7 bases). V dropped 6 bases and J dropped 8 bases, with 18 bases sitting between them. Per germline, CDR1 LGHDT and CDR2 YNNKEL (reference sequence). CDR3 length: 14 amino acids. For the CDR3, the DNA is TGTGCCAGCAGGCCGACGGGGGGCTCGGGTACGCAGTATTTT. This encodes CASRPTGGSGTQYF.

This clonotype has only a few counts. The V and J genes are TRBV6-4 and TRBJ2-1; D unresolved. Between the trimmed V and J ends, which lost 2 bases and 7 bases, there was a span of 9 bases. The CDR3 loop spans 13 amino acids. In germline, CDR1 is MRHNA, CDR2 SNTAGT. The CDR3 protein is CASSDSLGNEQFF. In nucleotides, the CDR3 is TGTGCCAGCAGTGACAGTCTAGGGAATGAGCAGTTCTTC.

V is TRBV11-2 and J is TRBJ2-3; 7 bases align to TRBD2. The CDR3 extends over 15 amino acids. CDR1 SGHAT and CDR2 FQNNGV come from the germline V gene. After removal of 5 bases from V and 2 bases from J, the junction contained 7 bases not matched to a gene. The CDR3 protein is CASSGAAGVTDTQYF. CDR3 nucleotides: TGTGCCAGCAGCGGAGCGGCGGGGGTCACAGATACGCAGTATTTT.

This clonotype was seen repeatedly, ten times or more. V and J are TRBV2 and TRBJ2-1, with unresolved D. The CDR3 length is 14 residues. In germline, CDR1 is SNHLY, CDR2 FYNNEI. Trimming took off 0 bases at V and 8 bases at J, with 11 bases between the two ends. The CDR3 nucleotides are TGTGCCAGCAGTGAAGCGCGAAGTTTCGATGAGCAGTTCTTC. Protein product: CASSEARSFDEQFF.

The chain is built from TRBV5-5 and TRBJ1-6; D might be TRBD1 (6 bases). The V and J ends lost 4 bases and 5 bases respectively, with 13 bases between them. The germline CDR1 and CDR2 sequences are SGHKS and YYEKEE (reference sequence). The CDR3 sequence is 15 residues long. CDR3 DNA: TGTGCCAGCAGCCCCCGGGACACCCATAATTCACCCCTCCACTTT. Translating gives CASSPRDTHNSPLHF.

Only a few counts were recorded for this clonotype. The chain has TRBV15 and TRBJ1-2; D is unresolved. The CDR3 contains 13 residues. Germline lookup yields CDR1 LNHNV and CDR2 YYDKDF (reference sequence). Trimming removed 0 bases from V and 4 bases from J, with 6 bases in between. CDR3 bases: TGTGCCACCAGCAGAGATCGCGGCTATGGCTACACCTTC. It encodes CATSRDRGYGYTF.

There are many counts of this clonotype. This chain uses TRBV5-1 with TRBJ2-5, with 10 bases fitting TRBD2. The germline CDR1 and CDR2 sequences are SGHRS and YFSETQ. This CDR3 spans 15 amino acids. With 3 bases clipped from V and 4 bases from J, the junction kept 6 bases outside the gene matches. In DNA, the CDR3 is TGCGCCAGCAGCTGGAGCGGGGGGGCTTCAGAGACCCAGTACTTC. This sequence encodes CASSWSGGASETQYF.

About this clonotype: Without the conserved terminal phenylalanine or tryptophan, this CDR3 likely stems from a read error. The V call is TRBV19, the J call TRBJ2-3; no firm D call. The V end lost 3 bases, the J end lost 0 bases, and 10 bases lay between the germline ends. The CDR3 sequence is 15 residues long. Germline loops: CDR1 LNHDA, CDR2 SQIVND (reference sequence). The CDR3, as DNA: TGTGCCAGTAGTATCGGGCTGGTTAGCACAGATACGCAGTATTCT. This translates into CASSIGLVSTDTQYS.

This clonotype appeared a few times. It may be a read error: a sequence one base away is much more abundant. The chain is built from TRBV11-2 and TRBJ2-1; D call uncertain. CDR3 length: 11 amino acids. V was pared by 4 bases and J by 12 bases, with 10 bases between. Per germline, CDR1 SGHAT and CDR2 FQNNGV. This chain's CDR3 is CASSSPGRQFF. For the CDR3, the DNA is TGTGCCAGCAGCTCGCCGGGCCGGCAGTTCTTC.

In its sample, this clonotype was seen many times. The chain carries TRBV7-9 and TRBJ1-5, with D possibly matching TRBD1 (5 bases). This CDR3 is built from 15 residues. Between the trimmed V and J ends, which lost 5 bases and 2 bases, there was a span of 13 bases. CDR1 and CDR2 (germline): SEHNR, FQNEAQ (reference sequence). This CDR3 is CASSRGDGGNQPQHF. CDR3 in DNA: TGTGCCAGCAGCCGAGGGGACGGGGGCAATCAGCCCCAGCATTTT.

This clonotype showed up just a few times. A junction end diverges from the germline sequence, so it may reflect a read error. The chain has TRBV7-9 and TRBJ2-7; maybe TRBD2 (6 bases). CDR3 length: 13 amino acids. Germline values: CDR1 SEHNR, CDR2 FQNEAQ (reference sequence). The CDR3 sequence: CASSLDGSREQYF. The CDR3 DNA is TGTGCTAGCAGCTTAGACGGGAGTAGAGAGCAGTACTTC.

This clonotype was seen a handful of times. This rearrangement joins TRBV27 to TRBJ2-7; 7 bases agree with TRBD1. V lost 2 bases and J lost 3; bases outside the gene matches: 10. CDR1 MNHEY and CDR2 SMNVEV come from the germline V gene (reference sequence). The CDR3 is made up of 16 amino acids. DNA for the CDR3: TGTGCCAGCAGTTTACCGGAGATCCGGGACAGCTACGAGCAGTACTTC. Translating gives CASSLPEIRDSYEQYF.

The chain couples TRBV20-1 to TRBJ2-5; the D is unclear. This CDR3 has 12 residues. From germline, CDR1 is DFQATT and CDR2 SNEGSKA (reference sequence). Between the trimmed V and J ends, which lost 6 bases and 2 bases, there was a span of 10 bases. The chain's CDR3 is CSASQQQETQYF. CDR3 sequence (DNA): TGCAGTGCGTCCCAGCAGCAAGAGACCCAGTACTTC.

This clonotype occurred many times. This CDR3 is CSASYPRVYEQYF. For the CDR3, the DNA is TGCAGTGCTAGTTATCCCAGGGTATACGAGCAGTACTTC. The genes are TRBV20-1 and TRBJ2-7; TRBD1 is a possible D gene (5 bases). Germline CDR1 is DFQATT and CDR2 is SNEGSKA (reference sequence). V lost 3 bases and J lost 4, with 13 bases in between. The CDR3 is 13 amino acids.

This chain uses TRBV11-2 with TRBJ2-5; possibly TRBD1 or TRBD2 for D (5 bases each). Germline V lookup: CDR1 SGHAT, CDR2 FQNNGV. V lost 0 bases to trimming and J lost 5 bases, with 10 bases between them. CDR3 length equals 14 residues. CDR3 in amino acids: CASSLDYGGETQYF. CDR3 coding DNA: TGTGCCAGCAGCTTAGATTATGGGGGTGAGACCCAGTACTTC.

In DNA form, the CDR3 reads TGTGCCAGCAGCCAAGCATCGGGGGCCCGTGGCTACACCTTC. As protein: CASSQASGARGYTF. V and J are TRBV14 and TRBJ1-2, with TRBD1 as a possible D gene (6 bases). V lost 1 base, J lost 7 bases, and 13 bases lay in between. From germline, CDR1 is SGHDN and CDR2 FVKESK. This CDR3 spans 14 amino acids.

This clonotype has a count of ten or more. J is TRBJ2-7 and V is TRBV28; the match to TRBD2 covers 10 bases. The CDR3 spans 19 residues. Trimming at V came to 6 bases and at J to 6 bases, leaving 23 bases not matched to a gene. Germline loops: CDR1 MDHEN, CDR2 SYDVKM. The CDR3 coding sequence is TGTGCCAGCAGCTCACTATTCGGGACTAGCGTTAATACGGTAGGCGAGCAGTACTTC. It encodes CASSSLFGTSVNTVGEQYF.

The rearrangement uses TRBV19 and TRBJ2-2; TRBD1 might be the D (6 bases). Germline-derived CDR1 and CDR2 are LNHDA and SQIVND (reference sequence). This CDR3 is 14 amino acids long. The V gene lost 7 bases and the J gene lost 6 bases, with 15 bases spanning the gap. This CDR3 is CASTTAGVPGELFF. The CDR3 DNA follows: TGTGCCAGTACCACGGCAGGGGTGCCCGGGGAGCTGTTTTTT.

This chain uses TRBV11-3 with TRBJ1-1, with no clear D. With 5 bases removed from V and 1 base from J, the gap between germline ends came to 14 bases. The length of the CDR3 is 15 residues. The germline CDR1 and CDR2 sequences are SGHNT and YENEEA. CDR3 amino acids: CASSVVLRANTEAFF. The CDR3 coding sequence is TGTGCCAGCAGCGTTGTGCTTCGGGCGAACACTGAAGCTTTCTTT.

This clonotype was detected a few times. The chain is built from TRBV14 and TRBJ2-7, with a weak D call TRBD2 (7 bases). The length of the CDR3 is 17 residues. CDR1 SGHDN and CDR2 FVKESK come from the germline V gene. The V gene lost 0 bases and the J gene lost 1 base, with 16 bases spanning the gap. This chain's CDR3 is CASSQDLLGGGSYEQYF. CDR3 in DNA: TGTGCCAGCAGCCAAGATCTTTTGGGAGGGGGTTCCTACGAGCAGTACTTC.

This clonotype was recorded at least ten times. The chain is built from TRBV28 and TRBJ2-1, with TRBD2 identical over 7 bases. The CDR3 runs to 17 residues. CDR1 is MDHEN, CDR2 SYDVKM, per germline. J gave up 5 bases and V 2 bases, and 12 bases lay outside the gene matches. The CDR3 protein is CASSLAIAVRGDNEQFF. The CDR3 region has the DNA TGTGCCAGCAGTTTAGCCATTGCCGTTCGGGGGGACAATGAGCAGTTCTTC.

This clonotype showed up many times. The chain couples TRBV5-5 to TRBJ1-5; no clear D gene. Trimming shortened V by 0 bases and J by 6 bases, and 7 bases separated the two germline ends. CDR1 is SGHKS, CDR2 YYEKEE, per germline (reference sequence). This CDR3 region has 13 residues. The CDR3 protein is CASSLGWTQPQHF. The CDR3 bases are TGTGCCAGCAGCTTGGGCTGGACTCAGCCCCAGCATTTT.

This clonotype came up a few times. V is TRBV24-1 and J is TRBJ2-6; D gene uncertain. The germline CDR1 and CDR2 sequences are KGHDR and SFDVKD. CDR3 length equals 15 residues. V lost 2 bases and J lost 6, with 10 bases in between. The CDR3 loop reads CATSDSKVEANVLTF. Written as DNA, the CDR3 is TGTGCCACCAGTGATTCCAAGGTTGAGGCCAACGTCCTGACTTTC.